The T cell receptor beta chain described here comes from a study of graft-versus-host responses after intestinal transplantation. Overall study: Recipients obtained multivisceral, liver-intestinal, or isolated intestinal transplants.

Details on this clone: Its antigen is unidentified.

Graft-derived tissue was subjected to processing to liberate intraepithelial and lamina propria lymphocytes. Study-level results: High graft-versus-host to host-versus-graft T cell clonal ratios marked allografts of patients with graft-donor macrochimerism. GvH clones turned up in recipient marrow; some had shown up first in ileum or blood.

Data came from immunoSEQ multiplex PCR; TCRdb stores just in-frame clones and leaves some out. The sample includes 3,000 to 4,000 clones, roughly 72% of them seen just once. Germline V lookup: CDR1 MDHEN, CDR2 SYDVKM. V gave up 3 bases and J gave up 7 bases, with 6 bases separating them. CDR3 length equals 12 residues. This TCR derives from a human patient who received an intestinal transplant, so some T cells may come from the graft donor. The rearrangement links TRBV28 to TRBJ2-2; D is undetermined. This specimen consisted of ileum tissue, obtained around 1,000 days after intestinal transplantation. CDR3 nucleotide sequence: TGTGCCAGCAGTTTTAGTGTCGGGGAGCTGTTTTTT. Translated: CASSFSVGELFF.